These 3 T cell receptor beta chains came from one sample sequenced in a study of T cells in Graves' hyperthyroidism and ophthalmopathy. The TCR beta CDR3 regions underwent amplification using RNA transcripts as the source. RT-PCR in the first round (using the HTBI primer set) targeted the TCR CDR3. TCRdb fed the multiplex PCR reads into MiXCR, producing one record per CDR3 protein. The repertoire holds 220,000 or so distinct CDR3 sequences, with around 17% as singletons. The sequenced material came from blood. Receptor source: a woman younger than 30 with Graves' ophthalmopathy.

Worth noting for this clonotype: Possible read error: a much larger clone is one base away. Likely a read error: the CDR3 ends without its conserved phenylalanine or tryptophan. CDR3 nucleotides: TGTGCCAGCAACCTAGCGGGAGAATCCTACAATGAGCAGTTCTGC. Translated: CASNLAGESYNEQFC. The rearrangement joins TRBV9 to TRBJ2-1; 10 bases are shared with TRBD2. CDR3 length equals 15 residues. Trimming at V came to 6 bases and at J to 1 base, leaving 4 bases not matched to a gene. Germline loops: CDR1 SGDLS, CDR2 YYNGEE.

This clonotype came up many times. This rearrangement joins TRBV7-2 to TRBJ2-5; D perhaps matches TRBD1 (7 bases). V dropped 4 bases and J dropped 5 bases, with 20 bases sitting between them. Germline CDR1 is SGHTA and CDR2 is FQGNSA. The CDR3 is 16 residues long. The CDR3 here is CASSSAPRGAGETQYF. In nucleotides, the CDR3 is TGTGCCAGCAGCTCAGCCCCCAGGGGGGCAGGGGAGACCCAGTACTTC. The complete variable domain, with remaining parts taken from reference TRBV7-2 and TRBJ2-5, reads GAGVSQSPSNKVTEKGKDVELRCDPISGHTALYWYRQSLGQGLEFLIYFQGNSAPDKSGLPSDRFSAERTGGSVSTLTIQRTQQEDSAVYLCASSSAPRGAGETQYFGPGTRLLVL.

The rearrangement uses TRBV27 and TRBJ1-5; D is possibly TRBD1 (5 bases). Looked up from germline, CDR1 is MNHEY and CDR2 is SMNVEV (reference sequence). Trimming cost V 4 bases and J 6 bases, with 13 bases left between them. The CDR3 covers 14 residues. CDR3 residues: CASSYQAGGQPQHF. The CDR3 region has the DNA TGTGCCAGCAGTTACCAGGCGGGGGGTCAGCCCCAGCATTTT.